A selection of T cell receptor beta chains follows, all from one sample in a study of human T cells and chemical hapten exposure. In TCRdb, the RACE reads were re-called with MiXCR into one record per CDR3 protein. The sample lists some 59,000 distinct CDR3 sequences; 10% to 12% were seen once. The source material was whole blood, sampled in connection with sensitization to the hapten diphenylcyclopropenone (DPC). Receptor source: a woman in her 40s with alopecia areata. Some clones in this sample may be carry-over from other donors' samples. CDR3s include the opening cysteine and the closing phenylalanine or tryptophan. D genes are given only for firm matches. Clone size is given for some rows only: seen once, a few or many times, or a class if the clone is expanded.

cdr3_aa	cdr3_nt	clone_size	d_call	v_call	j_call	cdr3_length
CASSLDRANYNEQFF	TGTGCCAGCAGCCTCGACAGGGCCAACTACAATGAGCAGTTCTTC	.	TRBD1	TRBV3-1	TRBJ2-1	15
CASRLESSADKNIQYF	TGTGCAAGTCGCTTAGAATCTAGCGCCGACAAAAACATTCAGTACTTC	few	.	TRBV12-2	TRBJ2-4	16
CASSNRNTEAFF	TGTGCCAGTTCCAACAGGAACACTGAAGCTTTCTTT	.	.	TRBV14	TRBJ1-1	12
CASSYSFVTGIPEAFF	TGTGCCAGCAGTTACTCCTTTGTGACAGGGATACCTGAAGCTTTCTTT	many	TRBD1	TRBV6-6	TRBJ1-1	16
CASSTKRGHEAFF	TGTGCCAGCAGCACTAAAAGGGGCCATGAAGCTTTCTTT	many	.	TRBV7-8	TRBJ1-1	13
CASSEGLTDTQYF	TGCGCCAGCAGTGAGGGGCTGACAGATACGCAGTATTTT	.	.	TRBV10-1	TRBJ2-3	13
CASSPGQGRTGELFF	TGTGCCAGCAGCCCGGGACAGGGGCGCACCGGGGAGCTGTTTTTT	few	TRBD1	TRBV28	TRBJ2-2	15
CASSQETGNTEAFF	TGCGCCAGCAGCCAAGAGACAGGAAACACTGAAGCTTTCTTT	many	.	TRBV4-3	TRBJ1-1	14
CASSPRTLGNTEAFF	TGTGCCAGTAGTCCTCGGACCCTCGGGAACACTGAAGCTTTCTTT	many	.	TRBV19	TRBJ1-1	15
CSATSARGVTDTQYF	TGCAGTGCCACTTCGGCGAGAGGGGTAACAGATACGCAGTATTTT	many	.	TRBV20-1	TRBJ2-3	15
CASRGTGANNQPQHF	TGTGCCAGTAGGGGGACAGGGGCAAACAATCAGCCCCAGCATTTT	.	TRBD1	TRBV19	TRBJ1-5	15
CASTRGMNTEAFF	TGTGCCAGCACCCGGGGAATGAACACTGAAGCTTTCTTT	few	.	TRBV2	TRBJ1-1	13
CASSLILGESSYEQYF	TGTGCCAGCAGCTTAATCTTGGGGGAGAGCTCCTACGAGCAGTACTTC	many	.	TRBV7-6	TRBJ2-7	16
CSVRRADTGELFF	TGCAGCGTTCGGAGGGCCGACACCGGGGAGCTGTTTTTT	many	.	TRBV29-1	TRBJ2-2	13
CASSWDRDTEAFF	TGTGCCAGTAGTTGGGACAGAGACACTGAAGCTTTCTTT	many	TRBD1	TRBV19	TRBJ1-1	13
CASSREKTDTQYF	TGTGCCAGCTCACGGGAGAAAACAGATACGCAGTATTTT	many	.	TRBV18	TRBJ2-3	13